The 21 T cell receptor beta chains given below trace back to one sample, sequenced in a study of shared clonotypes between healthy human individuals (dated by TCRdb to 2020 to 2021). Libraries were made using the immunoSEQ multiplex PCR assay. TCRdb's version of the immuneACCESS table is confined to in-frame rearrangements and falls short of the full clone set. An unresolved V gene accounts for under half of the shortfall where checked; the remainder is of unknown origin. The sample has roughly 1,000,000 clones on record, around 78% of them singletons. Roughly 0.62% of the sample rests with the top ten. Sequenced sample: memory CD4+ T cells from PBMCs. The label giving this sample's cell subset or site can be read as: CD45RA-negative fraction. The receptors were sampled from a man between 18 and 35 years old in good health. Some clones in this sample may be carry-over from other donors' samples.

The gene calls are TRBV20-1 and TRBJ2-1; D is ambiguous. Germline V CDR1 and CDR2: DFQATT, SNEGSKA (reference sequence). The CDR3 sequence is 11 residues long. Trimming pared 2 bases from V and 7 bases from J, leaving 6 bases between. CDR3 in amino acids: CSARLINEQFF. CDR3 DNA: TGCAGTGCTAGACTGATAAATGAGCAGTTCTTC.

The V call is TRBV6-5, the J call TRBJ2-7, with 8 bases fitting TRBD1. The CDR3 consists of 13 residues. Germline CDR1 reads MNHEY; CDR2 reads SVGAGI. The junction had 4 bases not matched to a gene; V was cut back by 4 bases and J by 5 bases. As DNA, the CDR3 is TGTGCCAGCAGTTCCCGACAGGGGCACGAGCAGTACTTC. Translation gives CASSSRQGHEQYF.

This clone was recorded only once. V usage is TRBV7-6 and J usage is TRBJ2-7; D might be TRBD2 (5 bases). Germline V gene sequence: CDR1 SGHVS, CDR2 FNYEAQ. The V gene lost 5 bases and the J gene lost 4 bases, with 24 bases spanning the gap. This CDR3 is built from 17 residues. DNA for the CDR3: TGTGCCAGCAGCGACCCCGGTGGCCCCCGGAGGAGGTACGAGCAGTACTTC. Translating it yields CASSDPGGPRRRYEQYF.

The genes are TRBV7-9 and TRBJ2-1, with TRBD2 identical over 8 bases. The CDR3 extends over 16 amino acids. Germline V gene data show CDR1 as SEHNR and CDR2 as FQNEAQ (reference sequence). V dropped 5 bases and J dropped 3; count of bases not matched to a gene: 9. CDR3 nucleotides: TGTGCCAGCAGCCCTAGGGGGAGCGGGAGCTACAATGAGCAGTTCTTC. Its translation: CASSPRGSGSYNEQFF.

The V call is TRBV6-5, the J call TRBJ1-2; unclear D gene. V was pared by 5 bases and J by 8 bases, with 12 bases between. This CDR3 comprises 12 residues. CDR1 and CDR2 from the germline V gene are MNHEY and SVGAGI. In nucleotides, the CDR3 is TGTGCCAGCAGTACAAACACCAGGGGCTACACCTTC. Encoded protein: CASSTNTRGYTF.

The rearrangement joins TRBV7-9 to TRBJ1-1; D uncertain. CDR1 SEHNR and CDR2 FQNEAQ come from the germline V gene (reference sequence). V lost 7 bases and J lost 0, with 9 bases in between. The CDR3 has 13 amino acids. As DNA, the CDR3 is TGTGCCAGCATCCTCACAGTGAACACTGAAGCTTTCTTT. It yields the protein CASILTVNTEAFF.

In its sample, this clone was seen a few times. This rearrangement joins TRBV28 to TRBJ1-2, with D perhaps TRBD1 (5 bases). Germline values: CDR1 MDHEN, CDR2 SYDVKM. The ends were cut back, 8 bases at V and 4 bases at J, with 14 bases in the middle. The CDR3 runs 13 residues. The CDR3 nucleotides read TGTGCCAGCCTCGGGGCAAACCTCTATGGCTACACCTTC. It codes for CASLGANLYGYTF.

A few counts support this clone. The same CDR3 arises from other DNA sequences in this sample as well. The chain joins TRBV20-1 to TRBJ1-1; D is unresolved. CDR3 length equals 11 residues. V was trimmed by 5 bases and J by 4 bases, leaving 8 bases between them. The germline gives CDR1 DFQATT, CDR2 SNEGSKA (reference sequence). CDR3 protein: CSARKGTEAFF. As DNA, the CDR3 is TGCAGTGCTCGAAAGGGCACTGAAGCTTTCTTT.

The V call is TRBV11-2, the J call TRBJ2-3; 8 bases fit TRBD2. Germline CDR1 and CDR2: SGHAT and FQNNGV. The V and J ends lost 6 bases and 10 bases, in that order; junction bases with no gene match: 15. The CDR3 has 15 amino acids. DNA for the CDR3: TGTGCCAGCAGTACCGGGACTAGTGGTAGAGTGGCGCAGTATTTT. Protein: CASSTGTSGRVAQYF.

This chain joins TRBV7-9 and TRBJ2-2; 9 bases align to TRBD2. Trimming at V came to 3 bases and at J to 7 bases, leaving 6 bases not matched to a gene. CDR1 is SEHNR and CDR2 is FQNEAQ in the germline V gene (reference sequence). CDR3 length equals 15 residues. The CDR3 region has the DNA TGTGCCAGCAGCTTCTTAGCGGGAGCACTCGGGGAGCTGTTTTTT. Its protein product is CASSFLAGALGELFF.

The chain links TRBV25-1 to TRBJ1-4, with a tentative D call TRBD1 (6 bases). This CDR3 is 15 amino acids long. Trimming cost V 2 bases and J 8 bases, with 15 bases left between them. Germline CDR1 and CDR2: MGHDK and SYGVNS. CDR3 sequence: CASSEKQGYREKLFF. The CDR3 DNA reads TGTGCCAGCAGTGAAAAACAGGGTTATCGGGAAAAACTGTTTTTT.

Comments on this clone: The same CDR3 is also encoded by other DNA sequences in this sample. V and J are TRBV9 and TRBJ2-7, with TRBD1 matching over 11 bases. Germline V lookup: CDR1 SGDLS, CDR2 YYNGEE. Losses at the gene ends were 0 bases for V and 4 bases for J; bases not matched to a gene: 6. This CDR3 region has 16 residues. CDR3 DNA sequence: TGTGCCAGCAGCGTAGCAGGACAGGGGGCACCGTACGAGCAGTACTTC. It is translated as CASSVAGQGAPYEQYF.

This sequence joins TRBV5-1 and TRBJ2-7, with TRBD2 identical over 10 bases. There are 16 residues in the CDR3. J lost 4 bases, V lost 4 bases, and 11 bases had no gene match. CDR1 and CDR2 from the germline V gene are SGHRS and YFSETQ. In nucleotides, the CDR3 is TGCGCCAGCAGCCCCCTAGGGGGTAGCGGGAGGTACGAGCAGTACTTC. Its protein product is CASSPLGGSGRYEQYF.

This clone was picked up a small number of times. The chain couples TRBV7-6 to TRBJ2-1, with TRBD2 as a possible D gene (5 bases). Trimming removed 0 bases at V and 4 bases at J, with 13 bases between. CDR1 is SGHVS and CDR2 is FNYEAQ in the germline V gene. The CDR3 sequence is 16 residues long. The CDR3 DNA follows: TGTGCCAGCAGCTTAGCCGACTTCCGAGGGTACAATGAGCAGTTCTTC. This codes for CASSLADFRGYNEQFF.

CDR3 protein: CASSRYEVQYEQYF. In DNA form, the CDR3 reads TGTGCCAGCAGCCGGTACGAGGTACAGTACGAGCAGTACTTC. The rearrangement joins TRBV16 to TRBJ2-7; D is undetermined. Per the germline V gene, CDR1 is KGHSY and CDR2 is FQNENV. The CDR3 runs 14 residues. Trimming removed 4 bases from V and 4 bases from J, with 14 bases in between.

The V and J genes are TRBV7-9 and TRBJ2-2; 10 bases map to TRBD1. CDR1 is SEHNR, CDR2 FQNEAQ, per germline (reference sequence). V lost 4 bases and J lost 8; bases outside the gene matches: 10. The CDR3 has 16 amino acids. Written as DNA, the CDR3 is TGTGCCAGCAGCTCCCGACAGGGGGCGCTTCAAGGGGAGCTGTTTTTT. This codes for CASSSRQGALQGELFF.

This clone was observed a handful of times. This chain joins TRBV28 and TRBJ2-1; 7 bases align to TRBD1. V shed 3 bases and J 10 bases; nucleotides not matched to a gene: 12. This CDR3 has 15 residues. Germline V gene data show CDR1 as MDHEN and CDR2 as SYDVKM. The CDR3 is CASSLTGSPPKEQFF. The DNA for the CDR3 is TGTGCCAGCAGTTTGACAGGGTCCCCACCAAAGGAGCAGTTCTTC.

This clone was seen once. CDR3 in DNA: TGTGCCAGCTCACCGCAAACTAGCGGGAGGACCTACAATGAGCAGTTCTTC. This encodes CASSPQTSGRTYNEQFF. V gene TRBV18 combines with J gene TRBJ2-1; 12 bases match TRBD2. The CDR3 is 17 amino acids. CDR1 is KGHSH and CDR2 is LQKENI in the germline V gene. Losses at the gene ends were 3 bases for V and 2 bases for J; bases not matched to a gene: 5.

The gene calls are TRBV6-4 and TRBJ2-2, with 9 bases that match TRBD2. In germline, CDR1 is MRHNA, CDR2 SNTAGT. The CDR3 totals 14 residues. Trimming at V came to 6 bases and at J to 3 bases, leaving 2 bases not matched to a gene. The CDR3 loop reads CASRSGRHTGELFF. In DNA form, the CDR3 reads TGTGCCAGCAGGAGCGGGAGGCACACCGGGGAGCTGTTTTTT.

The rearrangement uses TRBV5-1 and TRBJ1-1, with 7 bases identical to TRBD1. There are 15 residues in the CDR3. The V gene end was trimmed by 2 bases and the J gene end by 5 bases; junction bases not matched to a gene: 9. Germline V lookup: CDR1 SGHRS, CDR2 YFSETQ. This chain's CDR3 is CASSFRTGRVTEAFF. CDR3 sequence (DNA): TGCGCCAGCAGCTTTCGGACAGGTAGGGTTACTGAAGCTTTCTTT. Full variable domain (outside the CDR3, taken from reference TRBV5-1 and TRBJ1-1): KAGVTQTPRYLIKTRGQQVTLSCSPISGHRSVSWYQQTPGQGLQFLFEYFSETQRNKGNFPGRFSGRQFSNSRSEMNVSTLELGDSALYLCASSFRTGRVTEAFFGQGTRLTVV.

The J gene is TRBJ2-7, the V gene TRBV2; TRBD2 aligns across 8 bases. In germline, CDR1 is SNHLY, CDR2 FYNNEI. The V and J ends lost 6 bases and 6 bases, in that order; junction bases with no gene match: 16. This CDR3 is 16 amino acids long. The CDR3 is CASSFHVPGLGGEQYF. CDR3 bases: TGTGCCAGCAGCTTCCATGTCCCGGGACTAGGGGGCGAGCAGTACTTC. Complete variable domain (other parts from reference TRBV2 and TRBJ2-7): EPEVTQTPSHQVTQMGQEVILRCVPISNHLYFYWYRQILGQKVEFLVSFYNNEISEKSEIFDDQFSVERPDGSNFTLKIRSTKLEDSAMYFCASSFHVPGLGGEQYFGPGTRLTVT.